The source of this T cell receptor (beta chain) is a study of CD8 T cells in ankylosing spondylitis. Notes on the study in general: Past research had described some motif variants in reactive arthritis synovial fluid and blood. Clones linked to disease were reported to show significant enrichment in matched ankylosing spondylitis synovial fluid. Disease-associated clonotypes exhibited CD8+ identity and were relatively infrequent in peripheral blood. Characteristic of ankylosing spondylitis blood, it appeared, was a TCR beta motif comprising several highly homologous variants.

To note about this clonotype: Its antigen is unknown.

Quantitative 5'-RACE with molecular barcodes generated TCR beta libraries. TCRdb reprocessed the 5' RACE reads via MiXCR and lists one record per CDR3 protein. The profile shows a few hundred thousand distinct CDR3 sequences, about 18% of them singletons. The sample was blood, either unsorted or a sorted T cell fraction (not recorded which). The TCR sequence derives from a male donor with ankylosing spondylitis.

The CDR3 DNA sequence: TGTGCCAGCAGCTTAGTTCCGGATGGCTACACCTTC. The encoded protein is CASSLVPDGYTF. This chain connects TRBV7-9 to TRBJ1-2; no firm D call. V lost 1 base and J 6 bases, leaving 6 bases between the germline ends. CDR3 size: 12 residues. Per the germline V gene, CDR1 is SEHNR and CDR2 is FQNEAQ (reference sequence).